Presented here are 31 T cell receptor beta chains from one specimen sequenced in a study of T cells in Graves' hyperthyroidism and ophthalmopathy. There were TCR beta CDR3 regions amplified from RNA transcripts. The study used the HTBI primer set for a first-round RT-PCR of the TCR CDR3. TCRdb re-called the multiplex PCR reads through MiXCR, storing one row per CDR3 protein. The sample holds roughly 530,000 distinct CDR3 sequences, about 15% seen once. Sequenced material: blood. The source is a woman between 18 and 29 years old with Graves' ophthalmopathy.

This clonotype was counted between two and nine times. The rearrangement uses TRBV30 and TRBJ2-3; D ambiguous. Germline V gene data show CDR1 as GTSNPN and CDR2 as SVGIG (reference sequence). The CDR3 has 12 amino acids. DNA of the CDR3: TGTTCGACACGCAAGAACACAGATACGCAGTATTTT. It codes for CSTRKNTDTQYF.

This clonotype was detected only a few times. The chain combines TRBV20-1 with TRBJ1-6, with D unresolved. Trimming stripped 0 bases from V and 8 bases from J, with 8 bases between. Germline lookup yields CDR1 DFQATT and CDR2 SNEGSKA (reference sequence). This CDR3 is 13 amino acids long. The CDR3 DNA is TGCAGTGCTAGAGATCTCGGGGATTCACCCCTCCACTTT. Amino acid sequence: CSARDLGDSPLHF.

In this sample, this clonotype turned up many times. This rearrangement joins TRBV20-1 to TRBJ1-2, with D hard to call. Germline V gives CDR1 DFQATT, CDR2 SNEGSKA (reference sequence). V was pared by 5 bases and J by 4 bases, with 14 bases between. The CDR3 spans 13 residues. The CDR3 DNA is TGCAGTGCTCTATTCAGGCGGAGCTATGGCTACACCTTC. Its translation is CSALFRRSYGYTF.

This chain connects TRBV19 to TRBJ1-1; unclear D gene. V lost 6 bases and J lost 7, with 12 bases in between. Per the germline V gene, CDR1 is LNHDA and CDR2 is SQIVND (reference sequence). CDR3 length: 12 residues. Here the CDR3 DNA reads TGTGCCAGTAGGCCTATCCTTGGTGAAGCTTTCTTT. Amino acids: CASRPILGEAFF.

Concerning this clonotype: This may be a read error, as it is one base from a much larger clone. The chain is built from TRBV29-1 and TRBJ2-5; D is undetermined. The CDR3 sequence is 13 residues long. Germline values: CDR1 SQVTM, CDR2 ANQGSEA. V was shortened by 4 bases and J by 1 base, with 10 bases between the two germline ends. CDR3 in amino acids: CSVAASIQETQYF. DNA of the CDR3: TGCAGCGTTGCGGCGTCGATCCAAGAGACCCAGTACTTC.

The V call is TRBV20-1, the J call TRBJ2-2, with TRBD2 matching over 9 bases. The junction had 5 bases not matched to a gene; V was cut back by 5 bases and J by 4 bases. The CDR3 covers 14 residues. The germline V gene has CDR1 DFQATT and CDR2 SNEGSKA (reference sequence). CDR3 DNA sequence: TGCAGTGCTCGTAGCGGGAGAGGCACCGGGGAGCTGTTTTTT. This gives the protein CSARSGRGTGELFF.

This clonotype was counted a few times. The V and J genes are TRBV27 and TRBJ2-7; 7 bases map to TRBD1. V lost 0 bases and J lost 3; bases outside the gene matches: 5. The CDR3 spans 15 residues. Per the germline V gene, CDR1 is MNHEY and CDR2 is SMNVEV (reference sequence). CDR3 sequence: CASSLSPGGFYEQYF. CDR3 nucleotide sequence: TGTGCCAGCAGTTTATCTCCAGGGGGTTTCTACGAGCAGTACTTC.

This clonotype was counted many times. The CDR3 loop is CSATPPSGVTYEQYF. The CDR3 coding sequence is TGCAGTGCTACCCCACCTAGCGGGGTCACCTACGAGCAGTACTTC. This chain joins TRBV20-1 and TRBJ2-7; 9 bases are shared with TRBD2. Per the germline V gene, CDR1 is DFQATT and CDR2 is SNEGSKA (reference sequence). The CDR3 extends over 15 amino acids. Trimming cost V 4 bases and J 2 bases; bases outside gene matches: 9.

J is TRBJ2-2 and V is TRBV15; no reliable D call. Germline V gene lookup returns CDR1 LNHNV and CDR2 YYDKDF (reference sequence). The CDR3 extends over 13 amino acids. The V and J ends lost 6 bases and 1 base respectively, with 6 bases between them. Here the CDR3 reads CATRWGNTGELFF. CDR3 in DNA: TGTGCCACCAGATGGGGGAACACCGGGGAGCTGTTTTTT.

This clonotype was counted many times. The genes are TRBV20-1 and TRBJ1-2; D is possibly TRBD1 (6 bases). The germline V and J ends were trimmed by 3 bases and 4 bases, with 12 bases remaining between them. Germline V lookup: CDR1 DFQATT, CDR2 SNEGSKA (reference sequence). The CDR3 runs to 13 residues. CDR3 nucleotide sequence: TGCAGTGCTAGGGAACAGGGAGGCTATGGCTACACCTTC. It is translated as CSAREQGGYGYTF.

This clonotype occurred many times. V gene TRBV6-1 combines with J gene TRBJ2-4; TRBD2 matches 13 bases. V gave up 6 bases and J gave up 0 bases; unmatched junction bases: 17. CDR1 and CDR2 (germline): MNHNS, SASEGT. The CDR3 sequence is 21 residues long. The CDR3 loop reads CASSEAPLTSGGTLAKNIQYF. For the CDR3, the DNA is TGTGCCAGCAGCGAGGCCCCTTTGACTAGCGGGGGGACGCTAGCCAAAAACATTCAGTACTTC.

This clonotype has just a few counts. The chain links TRBV5-6 to TRBJ2-1, with 9 positions matching TRBD2. Germline assignment: CDR1 SGHDT and CDR2 YYEEEE. With V trimmed by 2 bases and J by 8 bases, 8 bases remained unmatched. This CDR3 contains 15 residues. The chain's CDR3 is CASSFMSSGIHEQFF. As DNA, the CDR3 is TGTGCCAGCAGCTTCATGTCTAGCGGGATCCATGAGCAGTTCTTC.

Many counts were recorded for this clonotype. The V and J genes are TRBV27 and TRBJ2-7, with D tentatively TRBD1 (6 bases). Germline values: CDR1 MNHEY, CDR2 SMNVEV (reference sequence). CDR3 size: 14 residues. V lost 4 bases to trimming and J lost 0 bases, with 10 bases between them. The DNA of the CDR3 is TGTGCCAGCAGTTCCGACAGGAGCTCCTACGAGCAGTACTTC. Amino acid sequence: CASSSDRSSYEQYF.

This clonotype was seen repeatedly, ten times or more. The V call is TRBV11-2, the J call TRBJ2-1; 10 positions match TRBD1. The CDR3 contains 15 residues. With V trimmed by 3 bases and J by 9 bases, 8 bases remained unmatched. Germline loops: CDR1 SGHAT, CDR2 FQNNGV. The CDR3 DNA is TGTGCCAGCAGCTTCCGGGACAGGGGTCTCGGTGAGCAGTTCTTC. This translates into CASSFRDRGLGEQFF.

The V gene is TRBV2, the J gene TRBJ2-1; TRBD1 agrees at 8 bases. The V and J ends lost 7 bases and 6 bases, in that order; junction bases with no gene match: 14. Looked up from germline, CDR1 is SNHLY and CDR2 is FYNNEI. The CDR3 consists of 16 residues. The CDR3 coding sequence is TGTGCCAGCACTACGCAAAGGACAGGGTCATTCAATGAGCAGTTCTTC. It encodes CASTTQRTGSFNEQFF.

The chain recombines TRBV28 with TRBJ2-7; TRBD1 aligns across 8 bases. This CDR3 region has 15 residues. The V and J ends lost 5 bases and 1 base, in that order; junction bases with no gene match: 7. Germline CDR1 is MDHEN and CDR2 is SYDVKM. The CDR3 loop reads CASSRRRQGSYEQYF. DNA of the CDR3: TGTGCCAGCAGTCGCCGGAGACAGGGGTCCTACGAGCAGTACTTC.

This clonotype was recorded many times. The J gene is TRBJ1-6, the V gene TRBV20-1; D is possibly TRBD1 (6 bases). Trimming stripped 3 bases from V and 9 bases from J, with 12 bases between. This CDR3 spans 13 amino acids. Germline V gives CDR1 DFQATT, CDR2 SNEGSKA (reference sequence). For the CDR3, the DNA is TGCAGTGCTAGTGGGGGGCAAGCTTCACCCCTCCACTTT. Protein sequence: CSASGGQASPLHF.

This clonotype was seen more than once but under ten times. CDR3 sequence reads: CATSRGMGSDLKNIQYF. The CDR3 region has the DNA TGTGCCACCAGCAGAGGGATGGGTTCTGACCTAAAAAACATTCAGTACTTC. V is TRBV15 and J is TRBJ2-4, with D hard to call. Trimming took 1 base from V and 4 from J, leaving 17 bases between them. CDR3 length equals 17 residues. Germline CDR1 reads LNHNV; CDR2 reads YYDKDF (reference sequence). Combining the CDR3 with reference TRBV15 and TRBJ2-4 gives the whole variable domain DAMVIQNPRYQVTQFGKPVTLSCSQTLNHNVMYWYQQKSSQAPKLLFHYYDKDFNNEADTPDNFQSRRPNTSFCFLDIRSPGLGDTAMYLCATSRGMGSDLKNIQYFGAGTRLSVL.

The chain joins TRBV10-3 to TRBJ1-2; unclear D gene. This CDR3 contains 13 residues. Per the germline V gene, CDR1 is ENHRY and CDR2 is SYGVKD. With 6 bases removed from V and 0 bases from J, the gap between germline ends came to 8 bases. CDR3 protein: CAIRADSNYGYTF. The CDR3 DNA is TGTGCCATCAGGGCAGACTCTAACTATGGCTACACCTTC.

The V and J genes are TRBV28 and TRBJ1-3; no firm D call. The V end lost 4 bases, the J end lost 10 bases, and 20 bases lay between the germline ends. Germline V gene sequence: CDR1 MDHEN, CDR2 SYDVKM. The CDR3 is 15 residues long. The CDR3 loop reads CASSSGQSSGSTIYF. CDR3 coding DNA: TGTGCCAGCAGTTCCGGGCAGTCGTCTGGGAGTACCATATATTTT.

This clonotype was observed at least ten times. The chain couples TRBV7-6 to TRBJ2-3; D is undetermined. The CDR3 sequence is 14 residues long. Germline V lookup: CDR1 SGHVS, CDR2 FNYEAQ. V was trimmed by 5 bases and J by 0 bases, leaving 9 bases between them. CDR3 coding DNA: TGTGCCAGCAGCCCTCTTTCCAGCACAGATACGCAGTATTTT. Translating gives CASSPLSSTDTQYF.

In its sample, this clonotype was seen many times. The chain recombines TRBV27 with TRBJ1-1; TRBD1 matches 7 bases. This CDR3 is built from 14 residues. V dropped 6 bases and J dropped 1; count of bases not matched to a gene: 5. The germline V gene has CDR1 MNHEY and CDR2 SMNVEV (reference sequence). CDR3 DNA sequence: TGTGCCAGCAGGAATACAGGGGCGAACACTGAAGCTTTCTTT. Its translation: CASRNTGANTEAFF.

This clonotype occurred many times. V gene TRBV30 combines with J gene TRBJ2-1; 11 nucleotides align to TRBD1. Germline values: CDR1 GTSNPN, CDR2 SVGIG (reference sequence). Trimming removed 6 bases from V and 8 bases from J; junction bases left unmatched: 6. CDR3 length: 13 residues. The CDR3 spells CACRDRGRYEQFF. CDR3 nucleotides: TGTGCCTGCCGGGACAGGGGGAGGTATGAGCAGTTCTTC. The whole variable domain, remainder taken from reference TRBV30 and TRBJ2-1, is SQTIHQWPATLVQPVGSPLSLECTVEGTSNPNLYWYRQAAGRGLQLLFYSVGIGQISSEVPQNLSASRPQDRQFILSSKKLLLSDSGFYLCACRDRGRYEQFFGPGTRLTVL.

V and J are TRBV28 and TRBJ1-2; D may be TRBD1 (6 bases). V shed 5 bases and J shed 7 bases, with 14 bases lying between them. CDR1 and CDR2 (germline): MDHEN, SYDVKM. CDR3 length: 13 amino acids. CDR3 protein: CASSRGGATGYTF. CDR3 sequence (DNA): TGTGCCAGCAGTCGGGGGGGGGCAACTGGCTACACCTTC.

At least ten counts were recorded for this clonotype. The chain recombines TRBV9 with TRBJ1-1; D possibly corresponds to TRBD1 (5 bases). The CDR3 consists of 14 residues. V was cut by 0 bases and J by 3 bases, with 9 bases left in between. The germline gives CDR1 SGDLS, CDR2 YYNGEE. The CDR3 spells CASSVAGRDTEAFF. DNA for the CDR3: TGTGCCAGCAGCGTAGCAGGGAGGGACACTGAAGCTTTCTTT.

The rearrangement links TRBV7-3 to TRBJ2-5, with a weak D call TRBD1 (6 bases). Trimming took off 3 bases at V and 5 bases at J, with 19 bases between the two ends. The CDR3 has 16 amino acids. Per germline, CDR1 SGHTA and CDR2 FQGTGA. CDR3 protein: CASSLGAQQILETQYF. The CDR3 coding sequence is TGTGCCAGCAGCTTGGGGGCACAGCAAATTTTGGAGACCCAGTACTTC.

The genes are TRBV10-2 and TRBJ1-1; no clear D. Germline V gene sequence: CDR1 WSHSY, CDR2 SAAADI. The CDR3 runs 16 residues. Trimming shortened V by 2 bases and J by 6 bases, and 19 bases separated the two germline ends. The CDR3 bases are TGCGCCAGCAGTGAGCTGGCCTCCACTGGGATCCCTGAAGCTTTCTTT. Translation: CASSELASTGIPEAFF.

The rearrangement uses TRBV5-1 and TRBJ1-6; TRBD1 agrees at 8 bases. The CDR3 runs 18 residues. V trimming: 3 bases; J trimming: 2 bases; junction bases outside the gene matches: 10. Looked up from germline, CDR1 is SGHRS and CDR2 is YFSETQ. The CDR3 is CASSSTLQGGPYNSPLHF. CDR3 coding DNA: TGCGCCAGCAGCTCGACATTACAGGGGGGACCCTATAATTCACCCCTCCACTTT. The full variable domain, in which reference TRBV5-1 and TRBJ1-6 provide the parts outside the CDR3, is KAGVTQTPRYLIKTRGQQVTLSCSPISGHRSVSWYQQTPGQGLQFLFEYFSETQRNKGNFPGRFSGRQFSNSRSEMNVSTLELGDSALYLCASSSTLQGGPYNSPLHFGNGTRLTVT.

This clonotype was recorded a few times. CDR3 DNA sequence: TGCGCCAGCAGCCAAGTTTCCGGGAGGCACAATGAGCAGTTCTTC. Translated, it gives CASSQVSGRHNEQFF. The chain joins TRBV4-1 to TRBJ2-1; 7 bases are a match to TRBD2. CDR3 size: 15 residues. V gave up 1 base and J gave up 5 bases; unmatched junction bases: 5. Germline CDR1 is MGHRA and CDR2 is YSYEKL.

The chain is built from TRBV19 and TRBJ1-2; 10 nucleotides agree with TRBD1. CDR1 and CDR2 from the germline V gene are LNHDA and SQIVND (reference sequence). This CDR3 contains 12 residues. J was trimmed by 8 bases and V by 7 bases; bases with no gene match: 4. Here the CDR3 DNA reads TGTGCCAGTACCGACAGGGGGCACGGCTACACCTTC. Protein: CASTDRGHGYTF.

The genes are TRBV12-3 or TRBV12-4 and TRBJ2-7, with D possibly TRBD1 on 5 matching bases. The CDR3 runs to 12 residues. Deletions cut 3 bases from V and 6 bases from J, with 9 bases between. CDR3 DNA sequence: TGTGCCAGCAGTTTCCACAGGCTCGAGCAGTACTTC. As protein: CASSFHRLEQYF.